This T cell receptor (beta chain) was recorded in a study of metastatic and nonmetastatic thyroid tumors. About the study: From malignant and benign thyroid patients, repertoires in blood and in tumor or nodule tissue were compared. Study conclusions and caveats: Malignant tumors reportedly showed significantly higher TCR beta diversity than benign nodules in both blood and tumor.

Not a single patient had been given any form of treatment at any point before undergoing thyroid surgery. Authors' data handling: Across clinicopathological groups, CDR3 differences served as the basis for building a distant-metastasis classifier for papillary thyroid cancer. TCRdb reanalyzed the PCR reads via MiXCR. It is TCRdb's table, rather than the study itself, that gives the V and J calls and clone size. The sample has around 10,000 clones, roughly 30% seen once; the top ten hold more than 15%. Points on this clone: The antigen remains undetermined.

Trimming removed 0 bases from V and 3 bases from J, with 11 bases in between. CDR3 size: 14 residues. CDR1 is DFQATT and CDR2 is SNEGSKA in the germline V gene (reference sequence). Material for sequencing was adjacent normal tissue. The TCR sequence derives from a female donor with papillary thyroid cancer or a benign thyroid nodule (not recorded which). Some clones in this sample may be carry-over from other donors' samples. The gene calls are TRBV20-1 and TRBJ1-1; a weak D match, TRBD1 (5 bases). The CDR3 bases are TGCAGTGCTAGAGATCTTAGGGGATACACTGAAGCTTTCTTT. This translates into CSARDLRGYTEAFF.